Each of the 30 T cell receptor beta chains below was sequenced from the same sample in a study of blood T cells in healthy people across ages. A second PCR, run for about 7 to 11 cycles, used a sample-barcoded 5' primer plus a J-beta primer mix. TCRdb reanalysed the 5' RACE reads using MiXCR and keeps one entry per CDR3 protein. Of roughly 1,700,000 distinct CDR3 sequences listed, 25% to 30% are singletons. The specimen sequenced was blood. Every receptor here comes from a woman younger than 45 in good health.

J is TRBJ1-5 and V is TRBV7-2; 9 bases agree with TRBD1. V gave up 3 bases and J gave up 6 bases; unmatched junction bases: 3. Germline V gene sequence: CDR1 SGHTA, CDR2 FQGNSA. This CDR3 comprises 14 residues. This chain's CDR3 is CASSLDRGSQPQHF. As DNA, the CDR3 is TGTGCCAGCAGCTTGGACAGGGGATCTCAGCCCCAGCATTTT.

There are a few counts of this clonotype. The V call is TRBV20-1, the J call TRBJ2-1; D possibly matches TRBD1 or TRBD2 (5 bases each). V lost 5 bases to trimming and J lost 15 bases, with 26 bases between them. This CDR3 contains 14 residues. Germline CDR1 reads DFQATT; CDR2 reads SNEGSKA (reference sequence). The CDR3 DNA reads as TGCAGTGCTCTCCCGGGGCGAGACCCACTAACGCCGTTCTTC. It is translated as CSALPGRDPLTPFF.

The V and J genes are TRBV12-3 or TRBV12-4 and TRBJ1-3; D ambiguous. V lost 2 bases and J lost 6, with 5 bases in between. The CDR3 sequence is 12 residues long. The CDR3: CASSLIENTIYF. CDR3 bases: TGTGCCAGCAGTTTAATTGAAAACACCATATATTTT.

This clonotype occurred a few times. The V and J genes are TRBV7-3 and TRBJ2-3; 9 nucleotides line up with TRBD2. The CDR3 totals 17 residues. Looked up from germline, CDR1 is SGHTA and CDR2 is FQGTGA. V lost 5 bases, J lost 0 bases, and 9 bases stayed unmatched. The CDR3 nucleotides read TGTGCCAGCAGCCCCAGACTAGCGGTTACTAGCACAGATACGCAGTATTTT. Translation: CASSPRLAVTSTDTQYF.

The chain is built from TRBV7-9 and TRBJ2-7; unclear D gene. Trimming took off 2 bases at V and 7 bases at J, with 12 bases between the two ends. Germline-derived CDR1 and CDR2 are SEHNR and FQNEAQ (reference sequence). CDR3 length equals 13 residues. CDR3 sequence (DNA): TGTGCCAGCAGCTTATGGGAAGGGAATGAGCAGTACTTC. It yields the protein CASSLWEGNEQYF.

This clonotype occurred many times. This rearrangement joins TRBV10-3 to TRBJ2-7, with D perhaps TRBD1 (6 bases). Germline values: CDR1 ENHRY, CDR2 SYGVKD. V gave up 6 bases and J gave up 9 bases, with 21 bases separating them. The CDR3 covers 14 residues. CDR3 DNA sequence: TGTGCCATCAGGGGGGACACAAGCCTTGGTGTGCAGTACTTC. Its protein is CAIRGDTSLGVQYF.

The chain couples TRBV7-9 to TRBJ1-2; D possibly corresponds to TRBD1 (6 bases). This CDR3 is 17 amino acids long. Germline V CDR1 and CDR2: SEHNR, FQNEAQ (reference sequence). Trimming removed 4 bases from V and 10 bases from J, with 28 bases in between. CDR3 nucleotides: TGTGCCAGCAGCTCATCCCTCGGGAGGGACAAACGGCGTGTCTACACCTTC. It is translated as CASSSSLGRDKRRVYTF.

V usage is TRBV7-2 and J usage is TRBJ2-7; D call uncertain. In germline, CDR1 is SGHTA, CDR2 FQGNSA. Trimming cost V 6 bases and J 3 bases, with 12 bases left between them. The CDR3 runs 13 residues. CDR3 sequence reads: CASSHTTIYEQYF. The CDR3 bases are TGTGCCAGCAGTCATACTACTATCTACGAGCAGTACTTC.

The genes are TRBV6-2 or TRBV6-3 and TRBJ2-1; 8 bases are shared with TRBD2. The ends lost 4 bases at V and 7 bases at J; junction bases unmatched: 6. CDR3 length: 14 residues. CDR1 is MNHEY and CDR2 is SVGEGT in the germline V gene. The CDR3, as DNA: TGTGCCAGCAGTTGGAGCGGGAGATCGAATGAGCAGTTCTTC. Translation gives CASSWSGRSNEQFF.

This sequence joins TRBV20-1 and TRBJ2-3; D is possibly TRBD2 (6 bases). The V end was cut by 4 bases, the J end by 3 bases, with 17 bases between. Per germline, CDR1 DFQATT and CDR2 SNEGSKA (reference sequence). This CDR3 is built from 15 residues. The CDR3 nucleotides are TGCAGTGCTACCAGACTAGACGGTACGACAGATACGCAGTATTTT. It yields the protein CSATRLDGTTDTQYF.

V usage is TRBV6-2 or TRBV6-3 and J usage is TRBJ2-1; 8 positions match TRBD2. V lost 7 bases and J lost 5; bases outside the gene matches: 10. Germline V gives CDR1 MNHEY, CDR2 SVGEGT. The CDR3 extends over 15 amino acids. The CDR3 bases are TGTGCCAGCATTACAAGCGGGAGAAAAAACAATGAGCAGTTCTTC. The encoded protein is CASITSGRKNNEQFF.

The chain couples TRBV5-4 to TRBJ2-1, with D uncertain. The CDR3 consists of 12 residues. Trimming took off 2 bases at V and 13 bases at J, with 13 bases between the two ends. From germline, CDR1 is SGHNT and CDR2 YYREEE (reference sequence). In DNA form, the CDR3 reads TGTGCCAGCAGCTTTACCGCCACCTTTCAGTTCTTC. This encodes CASSFTATFQFF.

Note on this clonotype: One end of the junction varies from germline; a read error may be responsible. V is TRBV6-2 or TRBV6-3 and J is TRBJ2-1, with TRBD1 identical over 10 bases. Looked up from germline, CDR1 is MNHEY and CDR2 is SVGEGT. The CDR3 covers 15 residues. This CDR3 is CANSYSGTGVGEQFF. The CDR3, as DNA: TGTGCCAACAGTTACTCTGGGACAGGGGTGGGTGAGCAGTTCTTC.

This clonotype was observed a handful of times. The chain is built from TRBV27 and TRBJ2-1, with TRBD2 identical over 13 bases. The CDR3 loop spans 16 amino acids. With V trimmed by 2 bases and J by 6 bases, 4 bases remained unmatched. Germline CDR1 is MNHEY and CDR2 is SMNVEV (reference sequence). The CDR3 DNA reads TGTGCCAGCAGTTTAACTAGCGGGAGGGTGTTCAATGAGCAGTTCTTC. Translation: CASSLTSGRVFNEQFF.

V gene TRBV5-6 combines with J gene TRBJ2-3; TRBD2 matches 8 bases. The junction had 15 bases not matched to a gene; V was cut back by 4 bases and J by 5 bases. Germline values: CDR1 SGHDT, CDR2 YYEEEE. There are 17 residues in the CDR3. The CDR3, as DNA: TGTGCCAGCAGCCCCGAGGCGGGACTAGGGGGGGAAGATACGCAGTATTTT. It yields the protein CASSPEAGLGGEDTQYF.

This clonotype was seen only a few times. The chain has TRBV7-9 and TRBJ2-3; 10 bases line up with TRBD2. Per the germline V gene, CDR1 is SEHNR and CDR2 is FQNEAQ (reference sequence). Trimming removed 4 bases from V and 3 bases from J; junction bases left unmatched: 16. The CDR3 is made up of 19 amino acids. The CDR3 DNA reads TGTGCCAGCAGCTACCGAGGGGTGCTTGCTAGCGGGGGAACAGATACGCAGTATTTT. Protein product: CASSYRGVLASGGTDTQYF.

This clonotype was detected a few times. The CDR3 protein is CASSLSQSGSGTQYF. The CDR3 DNA sequence: TGTGCCAGCAGTTTATCGCAAAGCGGGAGTGGGACCCAGTACTTC. The genes are TRBV12-3 or TRBV12-4 and TRBJ2-5; 8 bases agree with TRBD2. This CDR3 has 15 amino acids. After removal of 2 bases from V and 7 bases from J, the junction contained 9 bases not matched to a gene.

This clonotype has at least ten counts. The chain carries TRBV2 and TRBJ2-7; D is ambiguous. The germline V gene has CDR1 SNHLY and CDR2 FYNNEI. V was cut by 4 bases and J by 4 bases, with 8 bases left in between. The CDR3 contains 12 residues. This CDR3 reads CASSGNNYEQYF. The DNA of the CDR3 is TGTGCCAGCAGTGGAAATAATTACGAGCAGTACTTC.

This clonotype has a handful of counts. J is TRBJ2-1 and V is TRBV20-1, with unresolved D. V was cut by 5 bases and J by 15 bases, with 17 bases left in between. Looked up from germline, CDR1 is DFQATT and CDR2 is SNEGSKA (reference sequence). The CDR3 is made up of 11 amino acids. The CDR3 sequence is CSAASRMGWFF. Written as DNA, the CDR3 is TGCAGTGCTGCCAGTAGGATGGGTTGGTTCTTC.

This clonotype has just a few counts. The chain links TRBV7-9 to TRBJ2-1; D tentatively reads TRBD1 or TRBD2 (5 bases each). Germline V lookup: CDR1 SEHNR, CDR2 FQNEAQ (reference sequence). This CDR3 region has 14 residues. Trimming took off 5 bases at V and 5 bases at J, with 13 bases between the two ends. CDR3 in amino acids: CASSVGARDNEQFF. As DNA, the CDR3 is TGTGCCAGCAGCGTCGGGGCCAGGGACAATGAGCAGTTCTTC.

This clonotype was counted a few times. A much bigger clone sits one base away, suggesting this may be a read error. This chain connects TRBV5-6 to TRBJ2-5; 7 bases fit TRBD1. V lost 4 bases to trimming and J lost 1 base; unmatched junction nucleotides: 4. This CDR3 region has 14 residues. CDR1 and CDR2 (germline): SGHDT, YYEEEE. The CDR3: CASSQTGRQETQYF. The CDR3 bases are TGTGCCAGCAGCCAGACAGGGCGCCAAGAGACCCAGTACTTC.

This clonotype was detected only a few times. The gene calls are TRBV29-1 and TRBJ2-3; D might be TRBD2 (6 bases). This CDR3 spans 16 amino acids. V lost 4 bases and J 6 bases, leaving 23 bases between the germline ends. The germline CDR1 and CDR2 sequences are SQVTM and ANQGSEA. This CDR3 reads CSVGGRGTDLLDTQYF. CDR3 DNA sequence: TGCAGCGTTGGTGGGCGCGGGACTGATCTTTTGGATACGCAGTATTTT.

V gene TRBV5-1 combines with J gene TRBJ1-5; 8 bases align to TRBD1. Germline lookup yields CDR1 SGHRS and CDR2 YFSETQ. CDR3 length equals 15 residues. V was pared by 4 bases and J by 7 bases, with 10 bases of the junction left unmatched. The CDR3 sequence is CASSLNPGGQQPQHF. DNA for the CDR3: TGCGCCAGCAGCCTAAACCCAGGGGGCCAGCAGCCCCAGCATTTT.

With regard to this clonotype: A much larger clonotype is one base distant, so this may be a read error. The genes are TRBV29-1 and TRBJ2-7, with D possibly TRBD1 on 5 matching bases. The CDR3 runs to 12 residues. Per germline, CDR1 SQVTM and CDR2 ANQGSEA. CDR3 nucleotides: TGCAGCGGTGAAGAGTCTAGGGGCGAGCAGTACTTC. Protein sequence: CSGEESRGEQYF.

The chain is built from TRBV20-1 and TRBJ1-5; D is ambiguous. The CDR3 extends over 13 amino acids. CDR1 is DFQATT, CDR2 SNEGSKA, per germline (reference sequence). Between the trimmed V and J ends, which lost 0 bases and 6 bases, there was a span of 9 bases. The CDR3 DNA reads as TGCAGTGCTAGAGATGGGGTAGGTCAGCCCCAGCATTTT. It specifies CSARDGVGQPQHF.

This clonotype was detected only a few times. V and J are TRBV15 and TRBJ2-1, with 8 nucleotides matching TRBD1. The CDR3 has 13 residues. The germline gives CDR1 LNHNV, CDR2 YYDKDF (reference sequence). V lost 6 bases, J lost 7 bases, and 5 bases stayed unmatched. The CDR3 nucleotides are TGTGCCACCAGGGGGGACAGGTCTAATGAGCAGTTCTTC. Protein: CATRGDRSNEQFF.

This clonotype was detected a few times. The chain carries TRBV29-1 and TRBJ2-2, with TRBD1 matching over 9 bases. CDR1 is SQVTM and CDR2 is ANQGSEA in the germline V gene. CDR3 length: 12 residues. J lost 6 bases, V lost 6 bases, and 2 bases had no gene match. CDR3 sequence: CSVRQGAGELFF. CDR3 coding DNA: TGCAGCGTCCGACAGGGGGCCGGGGAGCTGTTTTTT.

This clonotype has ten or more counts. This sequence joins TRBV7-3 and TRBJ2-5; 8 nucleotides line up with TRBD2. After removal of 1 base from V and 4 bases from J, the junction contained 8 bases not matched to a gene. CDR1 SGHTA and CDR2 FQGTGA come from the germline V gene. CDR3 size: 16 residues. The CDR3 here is CASSLMGISGGETQYF. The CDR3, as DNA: TGTGCCAGCAGCTTAATGGGGATCAGCGGGGGAGAGACCCAGTACTTC.

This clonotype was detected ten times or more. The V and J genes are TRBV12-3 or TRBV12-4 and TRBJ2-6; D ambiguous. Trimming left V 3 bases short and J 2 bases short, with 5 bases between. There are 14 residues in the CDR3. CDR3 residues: CASSFLTGANVLTF. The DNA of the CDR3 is TGTGCCAGCAGTTTTCTCACTGGGGCCAACGTCCTGACTTTC.

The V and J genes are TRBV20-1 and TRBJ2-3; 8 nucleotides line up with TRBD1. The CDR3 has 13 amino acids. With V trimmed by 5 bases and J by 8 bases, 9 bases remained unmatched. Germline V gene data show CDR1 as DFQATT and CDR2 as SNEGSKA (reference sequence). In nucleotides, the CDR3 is TGCAGTGCTGAGACCCAGGGGGCAGGTACGCAGTATTTT. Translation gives CSAETQGAGTQYF.